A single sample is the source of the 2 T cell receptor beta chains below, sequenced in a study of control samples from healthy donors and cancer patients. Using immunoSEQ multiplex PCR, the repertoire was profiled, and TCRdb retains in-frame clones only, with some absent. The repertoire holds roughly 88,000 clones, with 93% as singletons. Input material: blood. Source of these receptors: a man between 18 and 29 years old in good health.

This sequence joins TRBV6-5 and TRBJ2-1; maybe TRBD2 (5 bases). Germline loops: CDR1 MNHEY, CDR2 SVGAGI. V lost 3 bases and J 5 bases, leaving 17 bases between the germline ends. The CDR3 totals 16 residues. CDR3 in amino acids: CASSYSGERSDNEQFF. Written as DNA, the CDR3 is TGTGCCAGCAGTTATTCAGGTGAGCGGTCGGACAATGAGCAGTTCTTC.

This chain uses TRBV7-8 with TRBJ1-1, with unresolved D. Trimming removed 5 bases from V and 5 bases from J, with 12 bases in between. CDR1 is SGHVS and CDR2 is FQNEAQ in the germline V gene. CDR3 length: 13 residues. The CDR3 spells CASSPSRRTEAFF. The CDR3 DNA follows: TGTGCCAGCAGCCCATCGCGAAGAACTGAAGCTTTCTTT.